This T cell receptor (beta chain) stems from a study of blood T cell repertoires in COVID-19. As for the study in general: Specimens from acute and convalescent COVID-19 originated in the United States, Italy and Spain. T cells, B-cell-depleted T cells, or PBMCs provided the cDNA or gDNA that served as material.

Original analysis: By means of reference gene primer amplification, nucleated cell counts were estimated. Measured with immunoSEQ multiplex PCR; TCRdb has only the in-frame clones, and not every one. The V and J calls and clone size are taken from that table; D and trimming were inferred from the DNA. The table shows fewer than 250,000 clones, with 88% occurring only once. The CDR3 is made up of 13 amino acids. The V end lost 4 bases, the J end lost 6 bases, and 10 bases lay between the germline ends. Germline V gene sequence: CDR1 LGHDT, CDR2 YNNKEL (reference sequence). This sequence joins TRBV3-1 (or the pseudogene TRBV3-2) and TRBJ2-1, with D perhaps TRBD2 (6 bases). The sample comprised peripheral blood. The sequence derives from a man between 70 and 80 years old with acute or convalescent COVID-19. The DNA of the CDR3 is TGTGCCAGCAGCCTTAGACTAGGCAATGAGCAGTTCTTC. Amino acids: CASSLRLGNEQFF.